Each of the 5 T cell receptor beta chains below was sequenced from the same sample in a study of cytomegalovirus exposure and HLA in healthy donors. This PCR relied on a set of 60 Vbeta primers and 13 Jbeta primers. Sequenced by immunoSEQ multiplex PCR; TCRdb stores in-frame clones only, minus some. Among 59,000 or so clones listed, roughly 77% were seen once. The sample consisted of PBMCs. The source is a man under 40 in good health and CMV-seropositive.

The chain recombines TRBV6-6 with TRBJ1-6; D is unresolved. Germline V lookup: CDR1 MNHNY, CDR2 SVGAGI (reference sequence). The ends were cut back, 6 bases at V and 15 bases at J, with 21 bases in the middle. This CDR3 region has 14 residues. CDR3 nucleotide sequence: TGTGCCAGCAGCCCTAGAGGGTCTCTATTCCACCTCCACTTT. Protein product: CASSPRGSLFHLHF.

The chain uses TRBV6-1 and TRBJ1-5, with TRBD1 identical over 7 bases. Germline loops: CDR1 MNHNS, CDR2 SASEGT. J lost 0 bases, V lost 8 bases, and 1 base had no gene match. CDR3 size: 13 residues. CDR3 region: CASGDSSNQPQHF. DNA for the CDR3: TGTGCCAGCGGGGACAGTAGCAATCAGCCCCAGCATTTT.

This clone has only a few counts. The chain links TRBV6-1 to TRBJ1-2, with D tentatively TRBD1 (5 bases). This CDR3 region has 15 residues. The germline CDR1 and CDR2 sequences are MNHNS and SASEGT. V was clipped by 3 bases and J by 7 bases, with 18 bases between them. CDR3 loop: CASSENQQVSPGYTF. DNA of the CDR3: TGTGCCAGCAGTGAGAACCAACAGGTCTCGCCTGGCTACACCTTC.

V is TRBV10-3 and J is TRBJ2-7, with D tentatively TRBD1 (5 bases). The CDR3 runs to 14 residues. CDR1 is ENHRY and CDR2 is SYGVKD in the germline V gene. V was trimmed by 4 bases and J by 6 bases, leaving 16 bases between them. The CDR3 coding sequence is TGTGCCATCAGTGCTAACTCCCAGGGCACCGAGCAGTACTTC. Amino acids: CAISANSQGTEQYF.

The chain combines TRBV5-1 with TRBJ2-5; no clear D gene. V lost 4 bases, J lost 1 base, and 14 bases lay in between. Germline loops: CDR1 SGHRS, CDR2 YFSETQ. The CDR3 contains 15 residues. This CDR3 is CASSRSGGSQETQYF. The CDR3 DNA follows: TGCGCCAGCAGCCGCTCTGGTGGCAGCCAAGAGACCCAGTACTTC.